The 3 T cell receptor beta chains listed next were all sequenced from one sample in a study of OX40 agonist ivuxolimab in advanced cancers. Method: immunoSEQ multiplex PCR; TCRdb's copy keeps in-frame clones and lacks some. The table includes around 57,000 clones, around 80% detected once. Here the sequenced sample was CD4+ or CD8+ T cells sorted from blood, taken in a trial of the OX40 agonist ivuxolimab. The receptors here all came from an adult with an advanced solid tumor such as melanoma, head and neck, liver or kidney cancer.

This clone was found a few times. The genes are TRBV5-8 and TRBJ1-5; 9 nucleotides line up with TRBD1. From germline, CDR1 is SGHTS and CDR2 YDEGEE. V shed 1 base, J shed 6 bases, and the junction held 5 bases outside the gene matches. CDR3 length equals 15 residues. The CDR3 loop is CASSLWDRALQPQHF. For the CDR3, the DNA is TGTGCCAGCAGCTTGTGGGACAGGGCCCTTCAGCCCCAGCATTTT.

This clone has only a few counts. The chain employs TRBV5-1 and TRBJ1-2; D is undetermined. With 0 bases removed from V and 4 bases from J, the gap between germline ends came to 13 bases. The CDR3 is 15 residues long. From germline, CDR1 is SGHRS and CDR2 YFSETQ. DNA of the CDR3: TGCGCCAGCAGCTTGGCTAGGAGTCCGGGCTATGGCTACACCTTC. Protein product: CASSLARSPGYGYTF.

The chain has TRBV11-2 and TRBJ1-6; 8 nucleotides align to TRBD1. This CDR3 spans 18 amino acids. The V and J ends lost 0 bases and 10 bases, in that order; junction bases with no gene match: 14. Per the germline V gene, CDR1 is SGHAT and CDR2 is FQNNGV. The CDR3 reads CASSLDRRRGLTGSPLHF. The CDR3 region has the DNA TGTGCCAGCAGCTTAGATCGGCGCAGGGGGCTAACGGGATCACCCCTCCACTTT.